This T cell receptor beta chain was recovered during a study of TIL therapy for anti-PD-1-resistant metastatic lung cancer. Study background: Most patients had lung adenocarcinoma.

This clone was counted a few times. The V end was cut by 4 bases, the J end by 9 bases, with 12 bases between. CDR3 length: 12 residues. In germline, CDR1 is MNHNS, CDR2 SASEGT. The sample's time point: pre-treatment sample, taken before nivolumab and TIL therapy. This was the immunoSEQ v3 assay. The protocol was immunoSEQ multiplex PCR, while the TCRdb copy is restricted to in-frame clones and leaves out a portion. The top ten clones hold about 5.7% of a sample with 35,000 or so clones, 73% of them seen once. The source material was blood, sampled at baseline. The TCR comes from a person between 30 and 79 years old with non-small cell lung cancer. The gene calls are TRBV6-1 and TRBJ1-1, with a possible D match to TRBD1 (5 bases). The CDR3 DNA is TGTGCCAGCAGTGGAACGGGGACCCAAGCTTTCTTT. Translating it yields CASSGTGTQAFF.